Here is one T cell receptor (beta chain) with its context. The specificity of this receptor is unknown. Per-base qualities were not stored, and no clone one base away is much larger. Using the deep immunoSEQ assay, TCR CDR3 regions were amplified from genomic DNA by multiplex PCR. Genomic DNA extracted from each cell subset was distributed evenly over all wells of several immunoSEQ 96-well plates, and each plate served as one replicate. Each replicate PCR for sorted subsets received 200 ng genomic DNA, equal to tens of thousands of T cell genomes. Purified libraries were quantified with a Qubit 3.0 fluorometer, sized on a Bioanalyzer 2100, and re-quantified with the KAPA Library Quantification kit. Each immunoSEQ 96-well plate was sequenced on its own single-read 150-cycle Illumina NextSeq 550 flow cell. The study's own analysis went as follows. Because the immunoSEQ output held only junctional sequences and lacked quality scores, the filtering could not match the filtering applied to full-length reads. To assign V/J genes and CDR3, sequences were annotated using PyIR, a Python wrapper for IgBLAST v1.9, with IMGT germline references. Reads were removed for weak V/J assignments (E-value above 1e-6), missing CDR3, stop codons, out-of-frame junctions, or ambiguous translated residues. V3J clonotypes were defined as sequences sharing an identical inferred V gene, J gene, and CDR3 amino acid sequence. Percentage overlap between repertoires was calculated by dividing the number of shared unique clonotypes by the size of the smaller repertoire. Richness of each repertoire was evaluated using RTK rarefaction, the Chao1 estimator, and Recon v2.1 estimates of unobserved clonotypes. OLGA was used to compute generation probabilities for all TCRbeta clonotypes that the gDNA method yielded from a handful of donors. TCRdb mirrors the immuneACCESS table, restricted to in-frame sequences. Some clones are absent from its copies; in checked studies, under half trace to an unresolved V gene, and the reason for the others is unknown. V and J calls and clone size come straight from that table; D and trimming were deduced from the DNA. The table for this sample lists approximately 980,000 clones; about 80% of them were counted only once. About 1.5% of the sample belongs to the ten largest clones.

Healthy HIV-negative adults with no recently reported acute infections or vaccinations were included as donors. Every donor was a Caucasian adult living in Nashville, Tennessee, USA. CD4+ T cells were enriched by magnetic negative selection; naive cells were then positively selected on CD45RA, and the negative fraction formed the memory subset. After blood collection by leukapheresis, PBMCs were isolated using Ficoll-Histopaque density gradient centrifugation and then cryopreserved in the vapor phase of liquid nitrogen. Analytical flow cytometry was used to check the purity and quantity of each magnetically sorted T cell population. Genomic DNA was isolated from each sorted fraction and quantified by UV absorbance on a Nanodrop 2000c. This sample was included in a study of shared clonotypes between healthy human individuals (dated by TCRdb to between 2020 and 2021). Some background on the complete study: A couple of women and three men aged 18 to 49 years were included in the cohort. For each donor, CD4 naive and CD4 memory were each given three plates, CD8 naive was given two plates, and CD8 memory was given one plate. To estimate repertoire size and how much clonotype sharing occurs between individuals, the study deeply sequenced the blood TCR repertoires of five healthy adults. To increase sequencing depth and limit assay-specific biases, different laboratories used diverse techniques to prepare libraries and sequence TCR repertoires. Leukapheresis yielded between about 0.9 and 9.5 billion PBMCs per donor.

At the junction V is shortened by 3 bases and J by 0 bases; bases outside the gene matches: 6. Per the germline V gene, SGHRS is the CDR1 and YFSETQ is the CDR2. Spanning cysteine to phenylalanine, the CDR3 consists of 15 amino acids. Only CDR3 DNA remains: 45 bases, in frame from the first base. The paper as a whole reports these results and caveats: The genetic and exposure-history diversity represented was limited by the small number of donors. Across a handful of donors, approximately 5% of naive CD4, around 3.5% of naive CD8, roughly 2.2% of memory CD4, and under 0.45% of memory CD8 clonotypes were shared. Sampling was limited to blood, and TCR repertoires in tissue likely differ from TCR repertoires in blood. Based on pairwise subsampling, the degree of clonotype sharing among donors was expected to be affected by sequencing depth. Compared with non-shared clonotypes, clonotypes shared by all four sorted-subset donors had higher generation probabilities. Larger estimated clonotype richness was generally found for naive subsets than for memory subsets. Incomplete sequencing was indicated by rarefaction of sorted-subset datasets, despite the large sequencing depth.

Rearrangement joined TRBV5-1 to TRBJ2-7; TRBD1 matches 7 bases in the middle. This sequence was found in a man aged 18-30 years in good health. The sequenced sample was memory CD4+ T cells sorted from blood. The sample's cell subset or site label, in plain terms: CD45RA-negative fraction. The DNA reads TGCGCCAGCAGCTACCTGACAGGGTTCTCCTACGAGCAGTACTTC. Translated, this is CASSYLTGFSYEQYF. Extended through the reference TRBV5-1 and TRBJ2-7 proteins, this CDR3 yields the full variable domain: KAGVTQTPRYLIKTRGQQVTLSCSPISGHRSVSWYQQTPGQGLQFLFEYFSETQRNKGNFPGRFSGRQFSNSRSEMNVSTLELGDSALYLCASSYLTGFSYEQYFGPGTRLTVT.